This TCR beta chain was captured by sequencing in a study of Graves' ophthalmopathy and Graves' hyperthyroidism. The germline V gene has CDR1 LNHDA and CDR2 SQIVND (reference sequence). The CDR3 sequence is 11 residues long. About this clonotype itself: The junction does not match germline at one end; this may be a read error.

Amplification from RNA transcripts yielded the TCR beta CDR3 regions. In the first round, RT-PCR was carried out with HTBI primers, and a multiplex PCR formed the second round. Using its own MiXCR run on the multiplex PCR reads, TCRdb lists one record per CDR3 protein. Of almost 400,000 distinct CDR3 sequences listed, about a sixth are singletons. Sequenced input: peripheral blood. The J gene is TRBJ2-5, the V gene TRBV19, with D uncertain. The clonotype was recovered from a woman between 18 and 30 years old with Graves' ophthalmopathy. CDR3 nucleotide sequence: TGTGCCAGTGGTATTCAAGAGACCCAGTACTTC. Translated: CASGIQETQYF.